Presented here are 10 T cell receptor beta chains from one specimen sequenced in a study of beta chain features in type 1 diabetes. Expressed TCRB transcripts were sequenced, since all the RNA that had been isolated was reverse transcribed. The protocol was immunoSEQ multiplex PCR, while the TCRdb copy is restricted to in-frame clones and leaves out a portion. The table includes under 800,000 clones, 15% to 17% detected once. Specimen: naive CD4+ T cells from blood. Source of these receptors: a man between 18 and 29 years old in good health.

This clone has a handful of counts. The CDR3 loop reads CASSLVDGAYGYTF. CDR3 nucleotides: TGCGCCAGCAGCTTGGTTGATGGCGCCTATGGCTACACCTTC. The V gene is TRBV5-1, the J gene TRBJ1-2; D is ambiguous. CDR1 is SGHRS and CDR2 is YFSETQ in the germline V gene. The length of the CDR3 is 14 residues. Trimming left V 0 bases short and J 4 bases short, with 10 bases between.

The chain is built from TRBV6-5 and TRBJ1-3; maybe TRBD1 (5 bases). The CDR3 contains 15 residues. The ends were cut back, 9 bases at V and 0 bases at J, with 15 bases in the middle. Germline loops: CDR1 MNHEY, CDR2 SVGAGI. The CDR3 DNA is TGTGCCAGTCAAAGGACGGACATCTCTGGAAACACCATATATTTT. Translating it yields CASQRTDISGNTIYF.

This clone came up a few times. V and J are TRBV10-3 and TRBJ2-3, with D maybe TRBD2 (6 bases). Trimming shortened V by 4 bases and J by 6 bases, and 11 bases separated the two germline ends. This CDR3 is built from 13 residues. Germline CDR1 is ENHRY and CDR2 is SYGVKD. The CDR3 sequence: CAISGRAPDTQYF. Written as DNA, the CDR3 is TGTGCCATCAGTGGGAGGGCCCCGGATACGCAGTATTTT.

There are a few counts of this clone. CDR3 in amino acids: CASSTVAGGYEQYF. The CDR3 nucleotides read TGTGCCAGCAGTACGGTAGCGGGAGGGTACGAGCAGTACTTC. V gene TRBV7-2 combines with J gene TRBJ2-7; 11 nucleotides match TRBD2. CDR3 size: 14 residues. Per germline, CDR1 SGHTA and CDR2 FQGNSA. The junction had 5 bases not matched to a gene; V was cut back by 6 bases and J by 4 bases.

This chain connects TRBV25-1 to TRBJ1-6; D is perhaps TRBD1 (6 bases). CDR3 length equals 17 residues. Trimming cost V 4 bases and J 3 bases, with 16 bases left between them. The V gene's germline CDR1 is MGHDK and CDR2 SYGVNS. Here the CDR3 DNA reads TGTGCCAGCAGTGGATCAACAGGGACTCTCTATAATTCACCCCTCCACTTT. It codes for CASSGSTGTLYNSPLHF.

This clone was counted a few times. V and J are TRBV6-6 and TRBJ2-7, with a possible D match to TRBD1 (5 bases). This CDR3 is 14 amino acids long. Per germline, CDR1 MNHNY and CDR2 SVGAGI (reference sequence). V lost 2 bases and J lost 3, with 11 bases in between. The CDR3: CASSYGPDSYEQYF. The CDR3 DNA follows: TGTGCCAGCAGTTACGGCCCTGACAGCTACGAGCAGTACTTC.

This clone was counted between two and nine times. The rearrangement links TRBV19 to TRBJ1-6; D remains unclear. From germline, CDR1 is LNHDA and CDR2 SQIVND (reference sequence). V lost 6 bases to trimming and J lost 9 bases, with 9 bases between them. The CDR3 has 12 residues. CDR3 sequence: CASSPAGSPLHF. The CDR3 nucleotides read TGTGCCAGTAGCCCCGCGGGTTCACCCCTCCACTTT.

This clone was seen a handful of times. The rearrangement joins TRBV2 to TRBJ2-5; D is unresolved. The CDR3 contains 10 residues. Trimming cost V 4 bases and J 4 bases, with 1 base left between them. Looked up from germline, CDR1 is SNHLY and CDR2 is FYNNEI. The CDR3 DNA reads TGTGCCAGCAGTGGAGAGACCCAGTACTTC. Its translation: CASSGETQYF.

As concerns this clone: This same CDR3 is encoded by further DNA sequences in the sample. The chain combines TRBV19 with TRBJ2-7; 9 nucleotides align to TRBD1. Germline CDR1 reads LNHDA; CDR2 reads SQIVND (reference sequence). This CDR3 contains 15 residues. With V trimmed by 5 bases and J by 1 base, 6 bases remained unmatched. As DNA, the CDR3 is TGTGCCAGTAGTGTACCGGGACAGGGATCCTACGAGCAGTACTTC. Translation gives CASSVPGQGSYEQYF. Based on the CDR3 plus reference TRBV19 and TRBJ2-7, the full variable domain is DGGITQSPKYLFRKEGQNVTLSCEQNLNHDAMYWYRQDPGQGLRLIYYSQIVNDFQKGDIAEGYSVSREKKESFPLTVTSAQKNPTAFYLCASSVPGQGSYEQYFGPGTRLTVT.

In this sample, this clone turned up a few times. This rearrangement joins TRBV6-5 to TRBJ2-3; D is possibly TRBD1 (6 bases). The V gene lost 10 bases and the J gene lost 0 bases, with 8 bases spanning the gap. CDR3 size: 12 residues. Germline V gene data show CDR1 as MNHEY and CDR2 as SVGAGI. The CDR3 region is CATGQSTDTQYF. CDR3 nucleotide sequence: TGTGCCACCGGACAGAGCACAGATACGCAGTATTTT.